Sequencing of this T cell receptor (beta chain) was carried out in a study of blood T cell repertoires in COVID-19. Study-wide context: Acute-phase and convalescent COVID-19 samples originated in the United States, Italy and Spain. The cDNA or gDNA used as material had been derived from T cells, B-cell-depleted T cells, or PBMCs.

V was trimmed by 1 base and J by 5 bases, leaving 12 bases between them. The CDR3 is made up of 14 amino acids. Germline lookup yields CDR1 SGHNT and CDR2 YYREEE (reference sequence). As handled by the study authors: Amplification with reference gene primers provided the estimates of nucleated cell counts. Assay: immunoSEQ multiplex PCR; the TCRdb copy retains only in-frame clones and omits some. V and J calls and clone size are as listed in that table; D and trimming were resolved from the DNA. The sample consists of roughly 140,000 clones, around 80% of them appearing once. The TCR comes from a man in his 60s with active or convalescent COVID-19. Sequencing was done on a sample of peripheral blood. This chain joins TRBV5-4 and TRBJ1-2; D is perhaps TRBD1 (5 bases). In DNA, the CDR3 is TGTGCCAGCAGCTTGCATCAGGGCCCGTATGGCTACACCTTC. It is translated as CASSLHQGPYGYTF. Full variable domain (remainder filled in from reference TRBV5-4 and TRBJ1-2): ETGVTQSPTHLIKTRGQQVTLRCSSQSGHNTVSWYQQALGQGPQFIFQYYREEENGRGNFPPRFSGLQFPNYSSELNVNALELDDSALYLCASSLHQGPYGYTFGSGTRLTVV.